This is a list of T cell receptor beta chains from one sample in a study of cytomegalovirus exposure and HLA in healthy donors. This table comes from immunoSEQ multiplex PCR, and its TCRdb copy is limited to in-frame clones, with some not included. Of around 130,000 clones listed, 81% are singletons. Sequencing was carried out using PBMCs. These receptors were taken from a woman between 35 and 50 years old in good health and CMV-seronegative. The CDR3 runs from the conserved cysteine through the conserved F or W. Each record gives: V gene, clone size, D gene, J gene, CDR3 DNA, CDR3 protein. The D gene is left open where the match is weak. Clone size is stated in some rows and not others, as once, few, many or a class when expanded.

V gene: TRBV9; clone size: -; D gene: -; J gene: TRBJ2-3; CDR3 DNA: TGTGCCAGCAGCGTAGAACTAGCCTCAGATACGCAGTATTTT; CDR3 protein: CASSVELASDTQYF
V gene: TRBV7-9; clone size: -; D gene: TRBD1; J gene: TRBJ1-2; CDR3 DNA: TGTGCCAGCAGTTACGGACAGGGGGAGGGTGGCTACACCTTC; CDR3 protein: CASSYGQGEGGYTF
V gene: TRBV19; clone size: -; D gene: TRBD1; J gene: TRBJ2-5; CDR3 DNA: TGTGCCAGTAGTGTGAGGACAGGGGGCGTTTTGGAGACCCAGTACTTC; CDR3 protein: CASSVRTGGVLETQYF
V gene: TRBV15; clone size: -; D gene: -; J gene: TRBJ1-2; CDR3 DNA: TGTGCCACCAGCAGAGATTTCGGGGATTCTAACTATGGCTACACCTTC; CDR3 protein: CATSRDFGDSNYGYTF
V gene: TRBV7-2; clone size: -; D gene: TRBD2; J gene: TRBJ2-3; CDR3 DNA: TGTGCCAGCAGCTTAAAGGTCCTAGCGGGGGGACGGCCAGATACGCAGTATTTT; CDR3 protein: CASSLKVLAGGRPDTQYF
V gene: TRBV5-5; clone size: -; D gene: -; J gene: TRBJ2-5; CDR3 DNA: TGTGCCAGCAGCTTGGCTCGGAGAAGAGAGACCCAGTACTTC; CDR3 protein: CASSLARRRETQYF
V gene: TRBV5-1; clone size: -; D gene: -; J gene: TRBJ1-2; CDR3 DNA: TGCGCCAGCAGCTTGGGAGGAGGCGGCTACACCTTC; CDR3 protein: CASSLGGGGYTF
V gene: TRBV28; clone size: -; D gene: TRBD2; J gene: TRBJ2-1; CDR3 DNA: TGTGCCAGCAGTTTTTCCGCTAGCGGGAGTCACAATGAGCAGTTCTTC; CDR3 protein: CASSFSASGSHNEQFF
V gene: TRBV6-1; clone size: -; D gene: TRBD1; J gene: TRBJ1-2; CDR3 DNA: TGTGCCAGCAGTAATCGGACAGGCCCCTATGGCTACACCTTC; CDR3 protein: CASSNRTGPYGYTF
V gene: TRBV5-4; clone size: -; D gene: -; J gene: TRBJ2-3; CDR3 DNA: TGTGCCAGCAGCTTCCTTCCCACAGATACGCAGTATTTT; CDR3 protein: CASSFLPTDTQYF
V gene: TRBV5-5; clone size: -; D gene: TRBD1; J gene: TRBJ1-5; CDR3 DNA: TGTGCCAGCAGCTTGCTTGACAGGGATAATCAGCCCCAGCATTTT; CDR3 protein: CASSLLDRDNQPQHF
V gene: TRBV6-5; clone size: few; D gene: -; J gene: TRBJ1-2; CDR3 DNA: TGTGCCAGCAGGAACCCGACAGCTTTCGGCTACACCTTC; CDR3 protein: CASRNPTAFGYTF
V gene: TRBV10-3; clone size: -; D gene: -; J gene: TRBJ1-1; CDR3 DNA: TGTGCCATCAACGGACAGATAAACACTGAAGCTTTCTTT; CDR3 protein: CAINGQINTEAFF
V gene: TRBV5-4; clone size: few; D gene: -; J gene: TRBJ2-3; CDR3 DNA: TGTGCCAGCAGCCGACCGGGTGGCGGGAAGGATACAGATACGCAGTATTTT; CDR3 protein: CASSRPGGGKDTDTQYF
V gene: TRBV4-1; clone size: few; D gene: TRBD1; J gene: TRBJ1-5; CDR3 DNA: TGCGCCAGCAGCTTCGGACAGGAAAATCAGCCCCAGCATTTT; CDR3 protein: CASSFGQENQPQHF
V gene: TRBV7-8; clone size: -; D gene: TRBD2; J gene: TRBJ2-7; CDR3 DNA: TGTGCCAGCAGCTTAGCTGGAGCGGGAGGTGTTTACGAGCAGTACTTC; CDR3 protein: CASSLAGAGGVYEQYF
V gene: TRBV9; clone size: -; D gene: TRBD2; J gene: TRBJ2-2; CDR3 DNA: TGTGCCAGCGGAAGGACTAGCGCTAACACCGGGGAGCTGTTTTTT; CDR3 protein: CASGRTSANTGELFF
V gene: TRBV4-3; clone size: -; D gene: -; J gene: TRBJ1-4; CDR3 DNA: TGCGCCAGCAGCCAAGATCTATCTGGAACAGGGATTCGTGAAAAACTGTTTTTT; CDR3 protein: CASSQDLSGTGIREKLFF
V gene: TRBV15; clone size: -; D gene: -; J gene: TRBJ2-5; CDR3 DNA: TGTGCCACCAGCAGAGATTATCCCCCGGACGCAGGGGAGGGGGAGACCCAGTACTTC; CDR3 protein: CATSRDYPPDAGEGETQYF
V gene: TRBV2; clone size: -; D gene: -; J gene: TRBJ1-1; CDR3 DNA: TGTGCCAGCAGGGGGGGGACGACAATGAACACTGAAGCTTTCTTT; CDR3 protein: CASRGGTTMNTEAFF
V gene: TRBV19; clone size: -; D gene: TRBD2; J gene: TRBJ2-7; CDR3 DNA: TGTGCCAGCCAAGTGCAGTGGGGGGGTTCCTACGAGCAGTACTTC; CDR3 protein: CASQVQWGGSYEQYF
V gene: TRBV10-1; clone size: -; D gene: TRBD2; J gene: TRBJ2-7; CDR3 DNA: TGCGCCGGGACTAGCAGCAACGAGCAGTACTTC; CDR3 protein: CAGTSSNEQYF
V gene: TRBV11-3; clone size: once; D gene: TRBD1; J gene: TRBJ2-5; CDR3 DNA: TGTGCCAGCAGCTTAGGACAGGGGGCCCGCGACCAGTACTTC; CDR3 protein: CASSLGQGARDQYF
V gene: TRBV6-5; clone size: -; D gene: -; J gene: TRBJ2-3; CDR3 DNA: TGTGCCAGCAGTTACGACTACACAGATACGCAGTATTTT; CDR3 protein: CASSYDYTDTQYF
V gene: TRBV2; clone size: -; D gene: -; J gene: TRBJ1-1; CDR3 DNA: TGTGCCAGCAGTGTATCGGACAGACTGAACACTGAAGCTTTCTTT; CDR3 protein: CASSVSDRLNTEAFF
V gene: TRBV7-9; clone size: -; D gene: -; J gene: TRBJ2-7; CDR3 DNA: TGTGCCAGCAGCCGTCTTACCAGCAGCGCCTACGAGCAGTACTTC; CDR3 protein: CASSRLTSSAYEQYF
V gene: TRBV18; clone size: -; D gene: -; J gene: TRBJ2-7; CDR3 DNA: TGTGCCAGCTCACCACCATTTGACTGGCAGGGGGAGCAGTACTTC; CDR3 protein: CASSPPFDWQGEQYF
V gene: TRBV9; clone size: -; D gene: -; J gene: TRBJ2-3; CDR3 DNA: TGTGCCAGCAGCGTAGTACCGGGCGGGCAAGATACGCAGTATTTT; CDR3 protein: CASSVVPGGQDTQYF
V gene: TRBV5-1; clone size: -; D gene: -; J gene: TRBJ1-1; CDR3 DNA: TGCGCCAGCAGCTTGGTTGGCGGAACGAACACTGAAGCTTTCTTT; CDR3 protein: CASSLVGGTNTEAFF
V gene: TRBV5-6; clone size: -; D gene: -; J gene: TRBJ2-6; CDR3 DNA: TGTGCCAGCAGCCCGTTGGGGCAGGGCTACGGGGCCAACGTCCTGACTTTC; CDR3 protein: CASSPLGQGYGANVLTF
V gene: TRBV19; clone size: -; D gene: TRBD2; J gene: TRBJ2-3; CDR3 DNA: TGTGCCAGTAATGAGGCGGGGGGTTCCACAGATACGCAGTATTTT; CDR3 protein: CASNEAGGSTDTQYF
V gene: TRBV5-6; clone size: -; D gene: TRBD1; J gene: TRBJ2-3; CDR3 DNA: TGTGCCAGCAGCTTTATCCAGGGGGCGAATACGGTGGGAGATACGCAGTATTTT; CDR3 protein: CASSFIQGANTVGDTQYF
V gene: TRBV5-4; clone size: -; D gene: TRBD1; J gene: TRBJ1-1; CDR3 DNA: TGTGCCAGCAGCCAACAGGGGACGAACACTGAAGCTTTCTTT; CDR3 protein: CASSQQGTNTEAFF
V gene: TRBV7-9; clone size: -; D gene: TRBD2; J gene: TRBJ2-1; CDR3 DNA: TGTGCCAGCAGCTCGACTAGCGGGGACTACAATGAGCAGTTCTTC; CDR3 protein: CASSSTSGDYNEQFF
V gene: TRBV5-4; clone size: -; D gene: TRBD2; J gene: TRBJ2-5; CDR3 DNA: TGTGCCAGCAGCTTGGCCGGGGGGGAGACCCAGTACTTC; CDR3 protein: CASSLAGGETQYF
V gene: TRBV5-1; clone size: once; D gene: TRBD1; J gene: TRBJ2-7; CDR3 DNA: TGCGCCAGCAGCTTGGCCCCCGGGACAGCACGAGAGCAGTACTTC; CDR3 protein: CASSLAPGTAREQYF
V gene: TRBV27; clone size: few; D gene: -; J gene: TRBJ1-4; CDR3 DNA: TGTGCCAGCAGTTCCTTTCGAGCTAATGAAAAACTGTTTTTT; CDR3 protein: CASSSFRANEKLFF
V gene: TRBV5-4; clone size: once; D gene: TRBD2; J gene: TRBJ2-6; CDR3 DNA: TGTGCCAGCAGCTTGGGGGGGACTAGCGGGTCTGGGGCCAACGTCCTGACTTTC; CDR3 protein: CASSLGGTSGSGANVLTF
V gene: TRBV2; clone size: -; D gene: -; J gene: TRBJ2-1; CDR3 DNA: TGTGCCAGCAGTGGAGAAGCGTCCTCCTACAATGAGCAGTTCTTC; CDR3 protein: CASSGEASSYNEQFF
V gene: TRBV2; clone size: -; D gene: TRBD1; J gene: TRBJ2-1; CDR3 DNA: TGTGCCAGCAGTGAAGCCCGCGGGACAGGAGACAATGAGCAGTTCTTC; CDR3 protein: CASSEARGTGDNEQFF
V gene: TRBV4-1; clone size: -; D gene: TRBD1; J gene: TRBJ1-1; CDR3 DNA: TGCGCCAGCAGCCAAGGAAGAGGACAGGGGACCTTGAACACTGAAGCTTTCTTT; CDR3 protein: CASSQGRGQGTLNTEAFF